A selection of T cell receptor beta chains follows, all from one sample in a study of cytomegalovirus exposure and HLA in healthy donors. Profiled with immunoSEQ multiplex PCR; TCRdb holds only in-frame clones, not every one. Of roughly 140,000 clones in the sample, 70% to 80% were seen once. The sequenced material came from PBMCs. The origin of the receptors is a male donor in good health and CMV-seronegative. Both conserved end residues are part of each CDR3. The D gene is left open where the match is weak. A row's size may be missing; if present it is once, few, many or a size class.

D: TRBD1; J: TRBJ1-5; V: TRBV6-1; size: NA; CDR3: CASGDRGNQPQHF; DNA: TGTGCCAGCGGCGACAGGGGCAATCAGCCCCAGCATTTT
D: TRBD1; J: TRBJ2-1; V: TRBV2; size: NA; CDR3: CASQQGVYNEQFF; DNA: TGTGCCAGTCAACAGGGGGTCTACAATGAGCAGTTCTTC
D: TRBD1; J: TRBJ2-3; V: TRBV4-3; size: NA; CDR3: CASSYRGRISTDTQYF; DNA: TGCGCCAGCAGCTATAGGGGGCGGATTAGCACAGATACGCAGTATTTT
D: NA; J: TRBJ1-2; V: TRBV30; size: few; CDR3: CAWSVMRFNGYTF; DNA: TGTGCCTGGAGTGTTATGCGTTTTAATGGCTACACCTTC
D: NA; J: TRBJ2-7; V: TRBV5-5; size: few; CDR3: CASSRNLGESYEQYF; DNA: TGTGCCAGCAGCCGAAACCTCGGGGAATCCTACGAGCAGTACTTC
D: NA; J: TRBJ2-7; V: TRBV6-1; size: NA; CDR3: CASRWGDEQYF; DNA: TGTGCCAGCAGGTGGGGGGACGAGCAGTACTTC
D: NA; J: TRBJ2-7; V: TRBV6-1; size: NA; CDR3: CASWDSTYEQYF; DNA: TGTGCCAGCTGGGACTCGACCTACGAGCAGTACTTC
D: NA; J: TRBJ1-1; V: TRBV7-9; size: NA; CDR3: CASSPQRLQGAEAFF; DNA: TGTGCCAGCAGCCCCCAGAGGTTACAGGGCGCTGAAGCTTTCTTT
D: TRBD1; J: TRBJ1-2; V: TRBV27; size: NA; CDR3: CASSSLDRILNYGYTF; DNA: TGTGCCAGCAGTTCCTTGGACAGGATACTTAACTATGGCTACACCTTC
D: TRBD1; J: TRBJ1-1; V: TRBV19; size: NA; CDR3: CASSIVTGSEAFF; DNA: TGTGCCAGTAGTATCGTGACAGGGTCTGAAGCTTTCTTT
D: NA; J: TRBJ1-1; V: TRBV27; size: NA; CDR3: CASRSQGNTEAFF; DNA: TGTGCCAGCAGATCACAGGGGAACACTGAAGCTTTCTTT
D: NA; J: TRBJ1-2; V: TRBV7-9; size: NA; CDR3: CASSFQAANYGYTF; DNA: TGTGCCAGCAGCTTCCAGGCAGCTAACTATGGCTACACCTTC
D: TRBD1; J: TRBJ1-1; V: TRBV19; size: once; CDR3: CASTIGQGIYTEAFF; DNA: TGTGCCAGTACAATAGGACAGGGTATATACACTGAAGCTTTCTTT
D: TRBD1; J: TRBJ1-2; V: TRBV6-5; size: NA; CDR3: CASTQTGGYGYTF; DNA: TGTGCCAGCACCCAGACAGGGGGCTATGGCTACACCTTC
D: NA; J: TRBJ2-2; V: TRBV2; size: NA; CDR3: CASSGSGSTGELFF; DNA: TGTGCCAGCAGTGGTTCAGGTAGCACCGGGGAGCTGTTTTTT
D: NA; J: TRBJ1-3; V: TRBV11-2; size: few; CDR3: CASSSTTGNTIYF; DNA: TGTGCCAGCAGCTCGACGACAGGAAACACCATATATTTT
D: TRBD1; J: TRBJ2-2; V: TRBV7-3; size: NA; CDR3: CASSTRGTGELFF; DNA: TGTGCCAGCAGCACCAGGGGGACCGGGGAGCTGTTTTTT
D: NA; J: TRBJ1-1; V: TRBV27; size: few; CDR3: CASSLGGNTEAFF; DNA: TGTGCCAGCAGTCTAGGGGGGAACACTGAAGCTTTCTTT
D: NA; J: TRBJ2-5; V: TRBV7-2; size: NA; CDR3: CASSFTREETQYF; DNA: TGTGCCAGCAGCTTTACCAGGGAAGAGACCCAGTACTTC
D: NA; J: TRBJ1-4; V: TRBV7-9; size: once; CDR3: CASSFRTDYNEKLFF; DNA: TGTGCCAGCAGCTTCAGGACGGACTATAATGAAAAACTGTTTTTT
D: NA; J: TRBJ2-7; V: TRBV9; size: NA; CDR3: CASSPQTRYF; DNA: TGTGCCAGCAGCCCCCAAACGAGGTACTTC
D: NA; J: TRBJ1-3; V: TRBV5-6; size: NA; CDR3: CASSYRGTAGNTIYF; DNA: TGTGCCAGCAGCTATAGGGGGACCGCTGGAAACACCATATATTTT
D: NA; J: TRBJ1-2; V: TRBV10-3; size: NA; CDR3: CAIGAPGGYTF; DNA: TGTGCCATCGGGGCGCCTGGGGGCTACACCTTC
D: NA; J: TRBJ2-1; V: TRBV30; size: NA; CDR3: CAWSVGRVIQSEQFF; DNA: TGTGCCTGGAGTGTTGGCAGGGTAATCCAAAGTGAGCAGTTCTTC
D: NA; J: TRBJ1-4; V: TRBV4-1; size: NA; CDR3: CASSPPPTNEKLFF; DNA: TGCGCCAGCAGCCCCCCTCCAACTAATGAAAAACTGTTTTTT
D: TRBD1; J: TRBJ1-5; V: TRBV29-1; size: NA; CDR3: CSVITSRDRNQPQHF; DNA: TGCAGCGTAATAACGTCCCGGGACAGAAATCAGCCCCAGCATTTT
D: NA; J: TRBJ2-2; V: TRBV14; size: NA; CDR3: CASSQDRGGELFF; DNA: TGTGCCAGCAGCCAAGACAGGGGCGGGGAGCTGTTTTTT
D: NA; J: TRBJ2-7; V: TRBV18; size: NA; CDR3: CASSPGSQNSYEQYF; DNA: TGTGCCAGCTCACCGGGCTCTCAGAACTCCTACGAGCAGTACTTC
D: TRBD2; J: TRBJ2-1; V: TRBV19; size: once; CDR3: CASTTGTSGEGQFF; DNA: TGTGCCAGTACCACCGGGACTTCGGGGGAGGGGCAGTTCTTC
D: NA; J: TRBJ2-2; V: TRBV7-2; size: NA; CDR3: CASSNRNTGELFF; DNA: TGTGCCAGCAGCAACAGGAATACCGGGGAGCTGTTTTTT
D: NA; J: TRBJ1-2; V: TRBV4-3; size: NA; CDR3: CASSHSTGNYGYTF; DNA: TGCGCCAGCAGCCATTCCACAGGGAACTATGGCTACACCTTC
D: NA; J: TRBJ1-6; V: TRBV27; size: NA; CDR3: CASRTGWDNSPLHF; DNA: TGTGCCAGCAGAACAGGGTGGGATAATTCACCCCTCCACTTT
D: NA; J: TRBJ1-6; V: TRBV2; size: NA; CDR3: CASQGIGADSPLHF; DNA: TGTGCCAGCCAGGGAATAGGTGCAGATTCACCCCTCCACTTT
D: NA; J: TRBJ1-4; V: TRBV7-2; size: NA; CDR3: CASSSTGLSNEKLFF; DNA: TGTGCCAGCAGTTCGACAGGCTTGTCTAATGAAAAACTGTTTTTT
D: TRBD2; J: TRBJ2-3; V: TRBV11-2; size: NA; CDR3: CASSFLVAGGTDTQYF; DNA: TGTGCCAGCAGCTTTCTAGTAGCGGGGGGCACAGATACGCAGTATTTT
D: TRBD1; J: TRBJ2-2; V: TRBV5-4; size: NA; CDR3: CASSGTGAANTGELFF; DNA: TGTGCCAGCAGCGGAACAGGGGCAGCGAACACCGGGGAGCTGTTTTTT
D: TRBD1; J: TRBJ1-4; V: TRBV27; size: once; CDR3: CASSSGQGREKLFF; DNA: TGTGCCAGCAGTTCGGGACAGGGGAGGGAAAAACTGTTTTTT
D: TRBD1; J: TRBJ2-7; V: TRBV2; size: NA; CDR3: CASRDRDRQQYF; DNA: TGTGCCAGCCGGGACAGGGACCGTCAGCAGTACTTC
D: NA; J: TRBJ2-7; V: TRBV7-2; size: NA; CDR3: CASSLTAGRSYEQYF; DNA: TGTGCCAGCAGCTTAACGGCAGGGCGTTCCTACGAGCAGTACTTC
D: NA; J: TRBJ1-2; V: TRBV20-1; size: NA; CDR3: CSAPPQAGVTF; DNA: TGCAGTGCTCCCCCGCAGGCGGGGGTCACCTTC
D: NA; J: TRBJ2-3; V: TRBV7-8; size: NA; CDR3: CASSPRDGGDTQYF; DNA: TGTGCCAGCAGCCCCCGGGATGGAGGAGATACGCAGTATTTT
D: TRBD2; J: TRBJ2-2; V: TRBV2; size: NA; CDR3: CASSPAAGGYTGELFF; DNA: TGTGCCAGCTCCCCCGCGGCGGGGGGTTATACCGGGGAGCTGTTTTTT
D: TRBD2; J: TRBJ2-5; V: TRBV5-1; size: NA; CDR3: CASSIGNSGGGETQYF; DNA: TGCGCCAGCAGCATTGGGAACAGCGGGGGAGGAGAGACCCAGTACTTC
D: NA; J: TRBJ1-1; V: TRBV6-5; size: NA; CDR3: CASSYTDTNTEAFF; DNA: TGTGCCAGCAGTTACACGGACACAAACACTGAAGCTTTCTTT
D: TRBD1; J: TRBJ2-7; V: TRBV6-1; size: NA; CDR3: CASSAAPGQGVYEQYF; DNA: TGTGCCAGCAGTGCTGCCCCGGGACAGGGGGTCTACGAGCAGTACTTC
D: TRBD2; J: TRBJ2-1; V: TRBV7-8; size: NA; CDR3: CASSLAVAGGKYNEQFF; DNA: TGTGCCAGCAGCTTAGCTGTAGCGGGGGGAAAATACAATGAGCAGTTCTTC